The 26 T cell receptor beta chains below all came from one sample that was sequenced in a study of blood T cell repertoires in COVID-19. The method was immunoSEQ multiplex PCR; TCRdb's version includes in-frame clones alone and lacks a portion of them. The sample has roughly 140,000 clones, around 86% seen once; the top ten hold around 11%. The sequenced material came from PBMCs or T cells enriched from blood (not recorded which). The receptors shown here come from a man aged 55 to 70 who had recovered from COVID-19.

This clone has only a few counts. DNA of the CDR3: TGTGCCAGCAGCGATACAGGGCTTTACAACTATGGCTACACCTTC. It is translated as CASSDTGLYNYGYTF. V is TRBV9 and J is TRBJ1-2; the D gene is possibly TRBD1 (6 bases). V gave up 3 bases and J gave up 2 bases, with 14 bases separating them. CDR1 is SGDLS, CDR2 YYNGEE, per germline. CDR3 length: 15 residues.

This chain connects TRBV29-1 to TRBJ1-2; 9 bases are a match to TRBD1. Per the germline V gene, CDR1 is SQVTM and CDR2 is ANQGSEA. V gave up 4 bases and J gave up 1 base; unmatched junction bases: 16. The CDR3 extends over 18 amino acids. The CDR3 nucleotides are TGCAGCGTTGCGAGGTTACAAAGACAGGGGGGTTTTAACTATGGCTACACCTTC. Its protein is CSVARLQRQGGFNYGYTF. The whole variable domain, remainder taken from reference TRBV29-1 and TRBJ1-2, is SAVISQKPSRDICQRGTSLTIQCQVDSQVTMMFWYRQQPGQSLTLIATANQGSEATYESGFVIDKFPISRPNLTFSTLTVSNMSPEDSSIYLCSVARLQRQGGFNYGYTFGSGTRLTVV.

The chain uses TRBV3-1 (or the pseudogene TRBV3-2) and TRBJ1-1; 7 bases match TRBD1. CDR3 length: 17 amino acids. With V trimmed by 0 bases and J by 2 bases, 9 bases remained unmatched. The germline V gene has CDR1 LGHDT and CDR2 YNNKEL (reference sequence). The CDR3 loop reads CASSQDLGTAFNTEAFF. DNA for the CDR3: TGTGCCAGCAGCCAAGATCTAGGGACAGCCTTTAACACTGAAGCTTTCTTT.

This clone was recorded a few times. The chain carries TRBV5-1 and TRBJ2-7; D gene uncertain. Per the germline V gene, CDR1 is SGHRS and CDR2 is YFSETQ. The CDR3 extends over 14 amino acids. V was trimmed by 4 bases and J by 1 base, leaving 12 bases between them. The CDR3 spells CASSGSQLSYEQYF. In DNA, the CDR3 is TGCGCCAGCAGCGGATCACAGCTGTCCTACGAGCAGTACTTC.

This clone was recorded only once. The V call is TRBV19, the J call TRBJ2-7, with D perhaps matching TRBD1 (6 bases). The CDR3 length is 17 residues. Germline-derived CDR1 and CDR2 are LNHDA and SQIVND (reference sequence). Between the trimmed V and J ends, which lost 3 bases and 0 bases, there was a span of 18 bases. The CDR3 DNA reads TGTGCCAGTAGTATTGGGTTGGGGGCGGCGAGCTCCTACGAGCAGTACTTC. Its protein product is CASSIGLGAASSYEQYF.

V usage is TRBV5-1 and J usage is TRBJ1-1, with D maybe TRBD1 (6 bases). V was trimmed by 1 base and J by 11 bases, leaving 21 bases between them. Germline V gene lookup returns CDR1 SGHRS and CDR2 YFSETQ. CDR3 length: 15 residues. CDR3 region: CASSLSGMGADWAFF. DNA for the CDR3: TGCGCCAGCAGCTTGTCGGGCATGGGGGCCGATTGGGCTTTCTTT.

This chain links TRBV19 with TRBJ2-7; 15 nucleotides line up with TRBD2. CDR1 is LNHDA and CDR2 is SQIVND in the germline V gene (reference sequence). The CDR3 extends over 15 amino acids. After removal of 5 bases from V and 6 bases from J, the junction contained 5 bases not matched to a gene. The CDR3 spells CASSAGTSGRIEQYF. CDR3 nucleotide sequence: TGTGCCAGTAGTGCAGGGACTAGCGGGAGGATCGAGCAGTACTTC.

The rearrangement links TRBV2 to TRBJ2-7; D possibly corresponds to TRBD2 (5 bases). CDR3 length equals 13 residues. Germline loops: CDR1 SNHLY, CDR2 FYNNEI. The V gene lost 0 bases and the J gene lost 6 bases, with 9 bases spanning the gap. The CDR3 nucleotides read TGTGCCAGCAGTGAAGCGAGGGCGGCCGAGCAGTACTTC. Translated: CASSEARAAEQYF.

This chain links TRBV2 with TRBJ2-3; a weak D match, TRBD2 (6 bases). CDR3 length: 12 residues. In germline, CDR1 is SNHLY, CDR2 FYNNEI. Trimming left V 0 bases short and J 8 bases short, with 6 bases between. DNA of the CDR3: TGTGCCAGCAGTGAAGCGCGGGGTACGCAGTATTTT. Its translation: CASSEARGTQYF.

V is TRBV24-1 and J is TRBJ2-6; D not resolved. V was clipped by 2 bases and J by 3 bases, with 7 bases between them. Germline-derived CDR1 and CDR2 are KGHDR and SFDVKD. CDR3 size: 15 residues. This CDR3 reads CATSDYTYGANVLTF. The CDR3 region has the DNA TGTGCCACCAGTGATTACACGTATGGGGCCAACGTCCTGACTTTC.

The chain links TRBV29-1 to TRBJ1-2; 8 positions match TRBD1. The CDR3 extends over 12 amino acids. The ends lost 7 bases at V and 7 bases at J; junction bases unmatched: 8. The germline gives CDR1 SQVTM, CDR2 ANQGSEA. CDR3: CSAFDRGAGYTF. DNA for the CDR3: TGCAGCGCCTTTGACAGGGGAGCTGGCTACACCTTC. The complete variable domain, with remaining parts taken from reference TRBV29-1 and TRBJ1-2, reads SAVISQKPSRDICQRGTSLTIQCQVDSQVTMMFWYRQQPGQSLTLIATANQGSEATYESGFVIDKFPISRPNLTFSTLTVSNMSPEDSSIYLCSAFDRGAGYTFGSGTRLTVV.

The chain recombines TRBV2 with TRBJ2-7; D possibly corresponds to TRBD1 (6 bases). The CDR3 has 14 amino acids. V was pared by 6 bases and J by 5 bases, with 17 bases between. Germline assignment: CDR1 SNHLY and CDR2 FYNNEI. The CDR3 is CASSQQWDIDEQYF. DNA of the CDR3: TGTGCCAGCAGCCAACAATGGGACATTGACGAGCAGTACTTC.

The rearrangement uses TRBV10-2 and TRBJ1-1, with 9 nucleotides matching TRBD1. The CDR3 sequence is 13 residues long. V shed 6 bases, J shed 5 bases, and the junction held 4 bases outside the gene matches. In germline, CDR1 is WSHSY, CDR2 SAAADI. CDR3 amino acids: CASRGTGITEAFF. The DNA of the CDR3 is TGCGCCAGCAGAGGGACAGGGATTACTGAAGCTTTCTTT.

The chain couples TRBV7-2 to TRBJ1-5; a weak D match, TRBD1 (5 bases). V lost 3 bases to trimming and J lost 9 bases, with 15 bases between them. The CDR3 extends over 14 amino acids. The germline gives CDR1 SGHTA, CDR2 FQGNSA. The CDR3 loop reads CASSLKGGTGPQHF. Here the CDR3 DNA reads TGTGCCAGCAGCTTGAAGGGCGGGACGGGGCCCCAGCATTTT.

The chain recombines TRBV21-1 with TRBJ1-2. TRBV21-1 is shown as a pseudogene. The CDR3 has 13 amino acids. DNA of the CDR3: TGTGCCAGCAGCAAAGAGGAGGGCCGCGGCTACACCTTC. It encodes CASSKEEGRGYTF.

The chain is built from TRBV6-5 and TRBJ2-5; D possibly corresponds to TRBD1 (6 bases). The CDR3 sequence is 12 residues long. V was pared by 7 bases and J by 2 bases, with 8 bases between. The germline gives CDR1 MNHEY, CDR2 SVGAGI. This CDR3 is CASNGQQETQYF. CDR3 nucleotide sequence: TGTGCCAGCAATGGACAGCAAGAGACCCAGTACTTC.

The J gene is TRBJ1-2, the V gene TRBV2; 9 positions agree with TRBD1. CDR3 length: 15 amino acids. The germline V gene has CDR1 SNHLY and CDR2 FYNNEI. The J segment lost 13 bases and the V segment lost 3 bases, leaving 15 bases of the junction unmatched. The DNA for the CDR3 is TGTGCCAGCAGTGAGAGGGTATCAGGACAGGGGCCGGTCACCTTC. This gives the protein CASSERVSGQGPVTF.

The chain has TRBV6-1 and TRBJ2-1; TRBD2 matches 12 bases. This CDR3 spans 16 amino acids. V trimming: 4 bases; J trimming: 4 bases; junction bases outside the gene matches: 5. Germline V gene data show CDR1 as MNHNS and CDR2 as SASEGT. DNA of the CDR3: TGTGCCAGCAGTGGAACTAGCGGGGGGCAATACAATGAGCAGTTCTTC. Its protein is CASSGTSGGQYNEQFF.

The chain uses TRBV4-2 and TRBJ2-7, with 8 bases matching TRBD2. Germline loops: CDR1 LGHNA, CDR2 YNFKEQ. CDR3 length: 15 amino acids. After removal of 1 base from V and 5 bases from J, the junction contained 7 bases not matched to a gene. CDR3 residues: CASSQGREGGNEQYF. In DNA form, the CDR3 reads TGTGCCAGCAGCCAAGGCCGGGAGGGGGGAAACGAGCAGTACTTC.

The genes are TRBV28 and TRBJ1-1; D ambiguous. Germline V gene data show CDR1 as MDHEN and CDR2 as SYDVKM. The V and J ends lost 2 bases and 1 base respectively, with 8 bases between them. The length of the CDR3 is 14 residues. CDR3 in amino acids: CASSLGPANTEAFF. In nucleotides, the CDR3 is TGTGCCAGCAGTTTAGGGCCGGCGAACACTGAAGCTTTCTTT.

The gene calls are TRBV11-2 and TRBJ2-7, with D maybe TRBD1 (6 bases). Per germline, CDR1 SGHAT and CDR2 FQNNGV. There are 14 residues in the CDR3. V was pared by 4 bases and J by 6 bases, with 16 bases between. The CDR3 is CASSSGTRASEQYF. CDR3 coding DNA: TGTGCCAGCAGCTCCGGGACACGGGCCTCCGAGCAGTACTTC.

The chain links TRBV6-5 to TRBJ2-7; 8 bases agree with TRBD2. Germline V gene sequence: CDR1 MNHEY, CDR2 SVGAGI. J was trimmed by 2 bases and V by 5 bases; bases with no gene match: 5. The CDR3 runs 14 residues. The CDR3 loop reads CASSPPGLAYEQYF. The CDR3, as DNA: TGTGCCAGCAGTCCACCGGGACTAGCCTACGAGCAGTACTTC.

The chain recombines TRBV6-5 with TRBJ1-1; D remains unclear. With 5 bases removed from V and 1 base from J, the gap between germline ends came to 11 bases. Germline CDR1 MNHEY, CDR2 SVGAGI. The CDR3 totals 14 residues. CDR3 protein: CASSLTAGNTEAFF. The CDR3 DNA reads TGTGCCAGCAGTCTGACCGCAGGGAACACTGAAGCTTTCTTT.

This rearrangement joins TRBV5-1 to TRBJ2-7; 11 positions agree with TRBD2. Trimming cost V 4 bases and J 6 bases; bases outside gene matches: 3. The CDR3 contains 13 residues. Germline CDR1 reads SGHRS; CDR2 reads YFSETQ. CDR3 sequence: CASSPGTSGEQYF. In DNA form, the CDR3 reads TGCGCCAGCAGCCCGGGGACTAGCGGCGAGCAGTACTTC.

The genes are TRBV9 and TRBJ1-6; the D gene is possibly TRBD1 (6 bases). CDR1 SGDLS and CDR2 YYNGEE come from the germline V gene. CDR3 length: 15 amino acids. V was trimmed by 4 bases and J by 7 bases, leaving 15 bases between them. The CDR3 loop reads CASSPNTGNNSPLHF. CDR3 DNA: TGTGCCAGCAGCCCTAACACAGGGAACAATTCACCCCTCCACTTT.

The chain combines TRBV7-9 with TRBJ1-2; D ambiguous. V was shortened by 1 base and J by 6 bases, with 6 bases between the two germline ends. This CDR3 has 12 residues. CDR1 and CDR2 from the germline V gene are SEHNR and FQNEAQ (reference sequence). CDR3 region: CASSLEQNGYTF. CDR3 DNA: TGTGCCAGCAGCTTAGAACAAAATGGCTACACCTTC.